The next 22 T cell receptor beta chains were all read from a single sample in a study of T cell responses to AZD1222 COVID-19 vaccine. The method was immunoSEQ multiplex PCR; TCRdb's version includes in-frame clones alone and lacks a portion of them. The table lists 80,000 or so clones, roughly 87% of them singletons. Sequences were derived from peripheral blood, sampled on day 0 of AZD1222 vaccination. Receptor source: an adult in good health.

The J gene is TRBJ1-1, the V gene TRBV18; D is undetermined. Germline lookup yields CDR1 KGHSH and CDR2 LQKENI. V shed 5 bases and J shed 0 bases, with 13 bases lying between them. There are 15 residues in the CDR3. The CDR3 protein is CASSSPAGLNTEAFF. The CDR3 nucleotides are TGTGCCAGCTCATCCCCCGCGGGGTTGAACACTGAAGCTTTCTTT.

This clone turned up a few times. The V and J genes are TRBV3-1 (or the pseudogene TRBV3-2) and TRBJ1-2; 11 bases are shared with TRBD1. Germline CDR1 LGHDT, CDR2 YNNKEL (reference sequence). This CDR3 region has 16 residues. After removal of 4 bases from V and 2 bases from J, the junction contained 6 bases not matched to a gene. The CDR3 nucleotides are TGTGCCAGCAGCCCCGGACAGGGGGCCAGGAACTATGGCTACACCTTC. It codes for CASSPGQGARNYGYTF.

The V gene is TRBV30, the J gene TRBJ2-3; 8 positions match TRBD2. Trimming cost V 7 bases and J 6 bases; bases outside gene matches: 12. Germline loops: CDR1 GTSNPN, CDR2 SVGIG (reference sequence). This CDR3 comprises 14 residues. The CDR3 nucleotides are TGTGCCTTTAAAGCGGGAGATTCAATGGATACGCAGTATTTT. It is translated as CAFKAGDSMDTQYF.

The chain uses TRBV29-1 and TRBJ1-1; D is possibly TRBD1 (5 bases). CDR1 and CDR2 (germline): SQVTM, ANQGSEA. With 3 bases removed from V and 5 bases from J, the gap between germline ends came to 19 bases. The CDR3 totals 15 residues. The CDR3 spells CSVDEGAWGGTEAFF. CDR3 bases: TGCAGCGTTGATGAAGGGGCCTGGGGTGGAACTGAAGCTTTCTTT.

Notes on this clone: A junction end diverges from the germline sequence, so it may reflect a read error. V and J are TRBV5-1 and TRBJ2-3; TRBD2 is a possible D gene (6 bases). The CDR3 sequence is 15 residues long. The germline gives CDR1 SGHRS, CDR2 YFSETQ. CDR3 DNA: TGCGCCGGCAGCCTCGGGAGTGGTCCTCCAGATACGCAGTATTTT. This codes for CAGSLGSGPPDTQYF.

V is TRBV5-1 and J is TRBJ1-6; 9 bases agree with TRBD1. The ends lost 6 bases at V and 4 bases at J; junction bases unmatched: 5. The CDR3 has 15 amino acids. Germline lookup yields CDR1 SGHRS and CDR2 YFSETQ. CDR3 amino acids: CASTRTGEYNSPLHF. The CDR3 DNA reads as TGCGCCAGCACCCGGACAGGGGAATATAATTCACCCCTCCACTTT.

The chain recombines TRBV10-3 with TRBJ2-1, with 7 bases matching TRBD1. This CDR3 contains 15 residues. Germline V gene sequence: CDR1 ENHRY, CDR2 SYGVKD. The V segment lost 7 bases and the J segment 0 bases; nucleotides outside the gene matches: 6. The CDR3 DNA sequence: TGTGCCATCACACAGGGGCCGAGCTCCTACAATGAGCAGTTCTTC. Residues: CAITQGPSSYNEQFF.

The DNA for the CDR3 is TGTGCCAGCCTTCCTGGGGGCGAGACCCAGTACTTC. Encoded protein: CASLPGGETQYF. This chain uses TRBV2 with TRBJ2-5; D is possibly TRBD1 (6 bases). Looked up from germline, CDR1 is SNHLY and CDR2 is FYNNEI. The CDR3 totals 12 residues. Trimming cost V 8 bases and J 5 bases, with 12 bases left between them.

CDR3 sequence reads: CSVQQGFNSPLHF. The CDR3 nucleotides are TGCAGCGTCCAACAGGGGTTCAATTCACCCCTCCACTTT. The gene calls are TRBV29-1 and TRBJ1-6; TRBD1 agrees at 7 bases. This CDR3 comprises 13 residues. V was pared by 6 bases and J by 7 bases, with 6 bases of the junction left unmatched. Germline CDR1 is SQVTM and CDR2 is ANQGSEA.

The chain has TRBV30 and TRBJ2-5, with 9 nucleotides matching TRBD1. V dropped 0 bases and J dropped 1; count of bases not matched to a gene: 6. This CDR3 spans 16 amino acids. CDR1 and CDR2 (germline): GTSNPN, SVGIG (reference sequence). The CDR3 protein is CAWSVKLGQGQETQYF. The CDR3 nucleotides read TGTGCCTGGAGTGTAAAGCTGGGACAGGGCCAAGAGACCCAGTACTTC.

The chain couples TRBV19 to TRBJ1-4; 8 bases match TRBD1. Germline lookup yields CDR1 LNHDA and CDR2 SQIVND (reference sequence). V gave up 5 bases and J gave up 13 bases; unmatched junction bases: 12. The CDR3 runs to 14 residues. CDR3 nucleotides: TGTGCCAGTAGTCCGAGGGACAGGCTGCCGGGACTGTTTTTT. Translation gives CASSPRDRLPGLFF.

This clone has only a few counts. The V gene is TRBV4-2, the J gene TRBJ1-1; 7 nucleotides line up with TRBD1. The CDR3 loop spans 16 amino acids. V lost 2 bases to trimming and J lost 4 bases; unmatched junction nucleotides: 10. Germline V gene sequence: CDR1 LGHNA, CDR2 YNFKEQ. CDR3 loop: CASSQSLTGFITEAFF. CDR3 DNA sequence: TGTGCCAGCAGCCAAAGTTTGACAGGGTTTATCACTGAAGCTTTCTTT.

This clone was recorded only once. This chain links TRBV7-6 with TRBJ2-3; tentative D call: TRBD1 (5 bases). CDR1 is SGHVS, CDR2 FNYEAQ, per germline. The CDR3 extends over 15 amino acids. The V gene lost 2 bases and the J gene lost 2 bases, with 11 bases spanning the gap. The CDR3 here is CASSLSWGPTDTQYF. CDR3 DNA sequence: TGTGCCAGCAGCTTAAGTTGGGGCCCCACAGATACGCAGTATTTT.

The genes are TRBV6-5 and TRBJ2-1; 11 nucleotides agree with TRBD2. This CDR3 is 15 amino acids long. The V gene's germline CDR1 is MNHEY and CDR2 SVGAGI. The V gene end was trimmed by 5 bases and the J gene end by 7 bases; junction bases not matched to a gene: 7. In DNA form, the CDR3 reads TGTGCCAGCAGTCCAGGGACTAGCGGAGCAAATGAGCAGTTCTTC. The encoded protein is CASSPGTSGANEQFF.

The rearrangement joins TRBV7-2 to TRBJ2-3; D is unclear. The V and J ends lost 4 bases and 4 bases respectively, with 9 bases between them. There are 13 residues in the CDR3. CDR1 is SGHTA, CDR2 FQGNSA, per germline. The CDR3 DNA sequence: TGTGCCAGCAGCTCTAGTTACGCAGATACGCAGTATTTT. This encodes CASSSSYADTQYF.

The chain is built from TRBV3-1 (or the pseudogene TRBV3-2) and TRBJ2-7; D could derive from TRBD1 or TRBD2 (5 bases each). The V and J ends lost 4 bases and 5 bases respectively, with 9 bases between them. Germline V gives CDR1 LGHDT, CDR2 YNNKEL (reference sequence). The CDR3 runs 12 residues. CDR3 nucleotides: TGTGCCAGCAGCCGCAGGGAGCACGAGCAGTACTTC. The encoded protein is CASSRREHEQYF.

The rearrangement links TRBV9 to TRBJ1-4; tentative D call: TRBD1 (5 bases). V lost 0 bases, J lost 6 bases, and 9 bases lay in between. Germline-derived CDR1 and CDR2 are SGDLS and YYNGEE. The CDR3 contains 14 residues. CDR3 nucleotide sequence: TGTGCCAGCAGCGTAGGGCAGGGCTATGAAAAACTGTTTTTT. It codes for CASSVGQGYEKLFF.

This chain links TRBV5-8 with TRBJ2-1; the D gene is possibly TRBD2 (5 bases). Germline CDR1 and CDR2: SGHTS and YDEGEE. The V end was cut by 0 bases, the J end by 4 bases, with 8 bases between. The CDR3 runs to 14 residues. The CDR3 sequence: CASSLESGYNEQFF. As DNA, the CDR3 is TGTGCCAGCAGCTTGGAAAGCGGATACAATGAGCAGTTCTTC. The variable domain in full, completed from reference TRBV5-8 and TRBJ2-1, reads EAGVTQSPTHLIKTRGQQATLRCSPISGHTSVYWYQQALGLGLQFLLWYDEGEERNRGNFPPRFSGRQFPNYSSELNVNALELEDSALYLCASSLESGYNEQFFGPGTRLTVL.

J is TRBJ2-3 and V is TRBV18, with TRBD2 matching 8 bases. J was trimmed by 4 bases and V by 4 bases; bases with no gene match: 1. There are 13 residues in the CDR3. Germline V gives CDR1 KGHSH, CDR2 LQKENI. DNA of the CDR3: TGTGCCAGCTCACAGCGGGAGTCAGATACGCAGTATTTT. Residues: CASSQRESDTQYF.

This chain connects TRBV4-3 to TRBJ2-2; TRBD1 aligns across 7 bases. The V and J ends lost 4 bases and 2 bases, in that order; junction bases with no gene match: 4. Per the germline V gene, CDR1 is LGHNA and CDR2 is YSLEER. The CDR3 loop spans 15 amino acids. The CDR3 sequence is CASSPGTVNTGELFF. The CDR3 nucleotides are TGCGCCAGCAGCCCCGGGACAGTTAACACCGGGGAGCTGTTTTTT.

J is TRBJ1-4 and V is TRBV6-4; D might be TRBD1 (5 bases). V dropped 5 bases and J dropped 3 bases, with 25 bases sitting between them. Per germline, CDR1 MRHNA and CDR2 SNTAGT. CDR3 length: 19 amino acids. CDR3 sequence: CASSTGQPELAVANEKLFF. As DNA, the CDR3 is TGTGCCAGCAGTACTGGACAACCTGAACTGGCGGTGGCTAATGAAAAACTGTTTTTT.

CDR3 sequence: CASSRAGSNEQFF. The CDR3 DNA sequence: TGTGCCAGCAGCCGGGCGGGTTCCAATGAGCAGTTCTTC. The rearrangement links TRBV27 to TRBJ2-1; TRBD2 might be the D (5 bases). Looked up from germline, CDR1 is MNHEY and CDR2 is SMNVEV (reference sequence). V lost 6 bases to trimming and J lost 6 bases, with 12 bases between them. CDR3 length: 13 amino acids.